This T cell receptor (beta chain) is drawn from a study of blood T cells in healthy people across ages. Broader study findings: Long-lived donors carried more naive CD4+ cells and greater diversity than aged donors. Donor CMV status was unknown, possibly confounding expanded clonotype changes. Diversity figures derived from one million T cells were judged to underestimate the true value.

Germline V gene data show CDR1 as SGHKS and CDR2 as YYEKEE (reference sequence). Trimming at V came to 3 bases and at J to 5 bases, leaving 3 bases not matched to a gene. The CDR3 loop spans 14 amino acids. A second PCR of roughly 7 to 11 cycles used a sample-barcoded 5' primer and a J-beta primer mix. TCRdb fed the 5' RACE reads into MiXCR, producing one record per CDR3 protein. The sample records 1,300,000 or so distinct CDR3 sequences, around 59% being singletons. This clonotype has just a few counts. Its specificity is unknown. Source material: blood. The sequence was collected from a man aged 18 to 30 in good health. This sequence joins TRBV5-5 and TRBJ1-1; 11 bases agree with TRBD1. CDR3 bases: TGTGCCAGCAGCTGGGACAGGGGGTTTACTGAAGCTTTCTTT. Its translation is CASSWDRGFTEAFF.